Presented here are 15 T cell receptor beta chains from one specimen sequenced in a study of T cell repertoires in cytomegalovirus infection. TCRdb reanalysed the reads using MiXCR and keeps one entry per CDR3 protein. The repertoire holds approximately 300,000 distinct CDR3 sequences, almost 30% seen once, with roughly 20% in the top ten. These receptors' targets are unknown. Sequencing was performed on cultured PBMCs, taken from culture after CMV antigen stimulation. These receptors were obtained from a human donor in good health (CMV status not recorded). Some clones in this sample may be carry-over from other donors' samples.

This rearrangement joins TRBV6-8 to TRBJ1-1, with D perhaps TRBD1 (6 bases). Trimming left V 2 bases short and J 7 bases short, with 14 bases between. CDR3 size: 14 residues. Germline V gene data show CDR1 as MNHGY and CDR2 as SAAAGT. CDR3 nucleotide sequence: TGTGCCAGCAGTTACCGTGTAGGGGGTGGTGAAGCTTTCTTT. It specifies CASSYRVGGGEAFF.

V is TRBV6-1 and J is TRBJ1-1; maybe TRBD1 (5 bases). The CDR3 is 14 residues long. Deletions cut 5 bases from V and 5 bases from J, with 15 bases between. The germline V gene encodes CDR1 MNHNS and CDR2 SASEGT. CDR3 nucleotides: TGTGCCAGCAGTCTGATCCAGGGAAAAACTGAAGCTTTCTTT. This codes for CASSLIQGKTEAFF.

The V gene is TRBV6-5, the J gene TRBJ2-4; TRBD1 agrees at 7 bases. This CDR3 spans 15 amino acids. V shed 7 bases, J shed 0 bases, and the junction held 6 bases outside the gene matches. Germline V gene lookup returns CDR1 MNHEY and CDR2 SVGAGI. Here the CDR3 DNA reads TGTGCCAGCACTGACAGGGTACTAGCCAAAAACATTCAGTACTTC. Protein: CASTDRVLAKNIQYF.

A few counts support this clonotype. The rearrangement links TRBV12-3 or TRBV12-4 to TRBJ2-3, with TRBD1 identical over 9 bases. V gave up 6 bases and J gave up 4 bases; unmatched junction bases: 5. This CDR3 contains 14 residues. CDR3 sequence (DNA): TGTGCCAGCAGACTCGGGACAGGGTCAGATACGCAGTATTTT. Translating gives CASRLGTGSDTQYF.

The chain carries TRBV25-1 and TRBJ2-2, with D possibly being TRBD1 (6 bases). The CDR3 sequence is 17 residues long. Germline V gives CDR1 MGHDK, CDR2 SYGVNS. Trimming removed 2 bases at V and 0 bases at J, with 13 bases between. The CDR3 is CASSETGWRSNTGELFF. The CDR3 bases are TGTGCCAGCAGTGAAACAGGGTGGCGGTCGAACACCGGGGAGCTGTTTTTT.

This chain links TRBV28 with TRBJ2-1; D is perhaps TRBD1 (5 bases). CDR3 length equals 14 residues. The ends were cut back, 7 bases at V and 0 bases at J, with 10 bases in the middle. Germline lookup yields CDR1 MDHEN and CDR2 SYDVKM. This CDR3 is CASKGVGSYNEQFF. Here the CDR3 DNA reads TGTGCCAGCAAAGGGGTTGGCTCCTACAATGAGCAGTTCTTC.

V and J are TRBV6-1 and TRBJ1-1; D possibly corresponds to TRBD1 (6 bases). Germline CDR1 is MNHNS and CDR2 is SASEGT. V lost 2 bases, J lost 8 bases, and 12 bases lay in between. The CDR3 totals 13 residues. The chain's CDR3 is CASSESSGTEAFF. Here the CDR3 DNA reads TGTGCCAGCAGTGAATCTTCCGGGACAGAAGCTTTCTTT.

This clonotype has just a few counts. CDR3 residues: CASSEGTGGNEQYF. The CDR3 DNA reads as TGCGCCAGCAGTGAGGGGACAGGGGGGAACGAGCAGTACTTC. The rearrangement links TRBV10-1 to TRBJ2-7, with 11 bases that match TRBD1. V was clipped by 2 bases and J by 5 bases; unmatched bases: 2. This CDR3 is built from 14 residues. Germline CDR1 WNHNN, CDR2 SYGVQD (reference sequence).

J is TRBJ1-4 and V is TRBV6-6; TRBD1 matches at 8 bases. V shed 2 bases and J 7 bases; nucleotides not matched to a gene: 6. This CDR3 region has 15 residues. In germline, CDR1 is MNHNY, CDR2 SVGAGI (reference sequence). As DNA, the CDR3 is TGTGCCAGCAGTTACCCGGGACAGGATGGTGAAAAACTGTTTTTT. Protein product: CASSYPGQDGEKLFF.

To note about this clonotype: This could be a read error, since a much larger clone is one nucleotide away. The CDR3 loop is CASSSLAGVRGEQYF. CDR3 nucleotide sequence: TGTGCCAGCAGCTCATTAGCGGGAGTGAGGGGCGAGCAGTACTTC. The chain carries TRBV7-2 and TRBJ2-7, with TRBD2 matching 9 bases. V lost 4 bases to trimming and J lost 6 bases; unmatched junction nucleotides: 10. Germline CDR1 reads SGHTA; CDR2 reads FQGNSA. This CDR3 has 15 amino acids.

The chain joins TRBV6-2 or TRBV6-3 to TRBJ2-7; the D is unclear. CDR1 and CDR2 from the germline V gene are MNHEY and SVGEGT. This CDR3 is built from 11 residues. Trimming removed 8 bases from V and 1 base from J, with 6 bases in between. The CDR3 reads CASGRSYEQYF. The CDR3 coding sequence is TGTGCCAGCGGAAGGTCCTACGAGCAGTACTTC.

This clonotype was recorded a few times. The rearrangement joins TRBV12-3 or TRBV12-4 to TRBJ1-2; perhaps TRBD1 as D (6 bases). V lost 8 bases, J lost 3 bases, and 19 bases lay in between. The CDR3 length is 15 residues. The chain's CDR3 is CASQGRTVNYYGYTF. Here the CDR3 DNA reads TGTGCCAGCCAGGGCCGGACAGTTAACTACTATGGCTACACCTTC.

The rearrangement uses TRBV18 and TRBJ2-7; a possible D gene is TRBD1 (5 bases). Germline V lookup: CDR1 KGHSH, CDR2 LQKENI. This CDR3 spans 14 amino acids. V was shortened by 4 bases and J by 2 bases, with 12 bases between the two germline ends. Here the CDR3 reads CASSLQGPPYEQYF. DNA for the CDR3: TGTGCCAGCTCACTTCAGGGTCCCCCCTACGAGCAGTACTTC.

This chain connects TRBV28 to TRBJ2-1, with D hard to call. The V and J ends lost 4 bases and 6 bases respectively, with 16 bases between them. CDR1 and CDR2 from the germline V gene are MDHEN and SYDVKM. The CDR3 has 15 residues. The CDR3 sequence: CASSSWTWPSNEQFF. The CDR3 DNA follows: TGTGCCAGCAGTTCATGGACCTGGCCGTCCAATGAGCAGTTCTTC. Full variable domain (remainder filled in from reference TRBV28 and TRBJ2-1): DVKVTQSSRYLVKRTGEKVFLECVQDMDHENMFWYRQDPGLGLRLIYFSYDVKMKEKGDIPEGYSVSREKKERFSLILESASTNQTSMYLCASSSWTWPSNEQFFGPGTRLTVL.

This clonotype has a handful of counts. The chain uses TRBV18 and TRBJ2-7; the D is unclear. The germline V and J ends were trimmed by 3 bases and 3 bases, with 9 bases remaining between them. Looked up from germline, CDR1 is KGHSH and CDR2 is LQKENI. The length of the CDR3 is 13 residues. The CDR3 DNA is TGTGCCAGCTCACCCGGGTCTAACTACGAGCAGTACTTC. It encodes CASSPGSNYEQYF.